The 26 T cell receptor beta chains presented below share a single source sample, sequenced in a study of blood T cells in healthy people across ages. Combining a sample-barcoded 5' primer with a J-beta primer mix, a second PCR ran for about 7 to 12 cycles. Using its own MiXCR run on the 5' RACE reads, TCRdb lists one record per CDR3 protein. This table has just over 1 million distinct CDR3 sequences, 40% to 45% appearing once. The material sequenced was blood. These receptors were obtained from a woman aged 55-69 years in good health.

The chain is built from TRBV20-1 and TRBJ1-2; 7 bases match TRBD1. The germline gives CDR1 DFQATT, CDR2 SNEGSKA (reference sequence). V was clipped by 5 bases and J by 8 bases; unmatched bases: 11. This CDR3 has 13 amino acids. CDR3 sequence: CSADPRGRGGYTF. The CDR3 nucleotides are TGCAGTGCTGACCCCAGGGGCAGGGGGGGCTACACCTTC.

The V gene is TRBV5-5, the J gene TRBJ2-1; D gene ambiguous. The DNA end is more similar to TRBJ2-7, so the J call may be wrong. CDR1 is SGHKS and CDR2 is YYEKEE in the germline V gene (reference sequence). This CDR3 has 12 residues. The CDR3 loop is CASSISYNEQYF. CDR3 coding DNA: TGTGCCAGCAGCATTTCATACAATGAGCAGTACTTC.

This clonotype was picked up a small number of times. The CDR3 reads CASSLGLAVLYNEQFF. In DNA form, the CDR3 reads TGTGCCAGCAGTTTGGGCTTAGCTGTACTTTACAATGAGCAGTTCTTC. The chain uses TRBV12-3 or TRBV12-4 and TRBJ2-1; the D is unclear. This CDR3 has 16 residues. V lost 3 bases and J 4 bases, leaving 16 bases between the germline ends.

This chain uses TRBV20-1 with TRBJ2-1; D uncertain. Trimming left V 2 bases short and J 3 bases short, with 11 bases between. CDR1 is DFQATT and CDR2 is SNEGSKA in the germline V gene (reference sequence). This CDR3 contains 14 residues. This CDR3 is CSARMQVGYNEQFF. CDR3 sequence (DNA): TGCAGTGCTAGAATGCAGGTAGGCTACAATGAGCAGTTCTTC.

This clonotype has just a few counts. CDR3 coding DNA: TGTGCCACCAGCAGCGGCAGACAAGAGACCCAGTACTTC. Protein: CATSSGRQETQYF. V is TRBV15 and J is TRBJ2-5; D gene uncertain. CDR3 length equals 13 residues. The ends were cut back, 3 bases at V and 2 bases at J, with 7 bases in the middle. Germline values: CDR1 LNHNV, CDR2 YYDKDF (reference sequence).

This clonotype was detected only a few times. The chain links TRBV28 to TRBJ1-1; the D is unclear. The germline gives CDR1 MDHEN, CDR2 SYDVKM. This CDR3 has 13 residues. The V end was cut by 3 bases, the J end by 1 base, with 6 bases between. The CDR3 sequence: CASSFTKNTEAFF. DNA of the CDR3: TGTGCCAGCAGTTTTACCAAGAACACTGAAGCTTTCTTT.

The J gene is TRBJ2-5, the V gene TRBV20-1, with 9 bases lining up with TRBD2. CDR3 length: 19 residues. Per the germline V gene, CDR1 is DFQATT and CDR2 is SNEGSKA (reference sequence). V shed 6 bases and J 11 bases; nucleotides not matched to a gene: 31. In DNA, the CDR3 is TGCAGTGCCCCAACGAGGTCTAGCGGGACTCGAGGGGGTTTCAATGAGCAGTACTTC. It yields the protein CSAPTRSSGTRGGFNEQYF.

The J gene is TRBJ2-5, the V gene TRBV20-1, with 8 bases identical to TRBD2. V shed 7 bases and J 11 bases; nucleotides not matched to a gene: 12. The V gene's germline CDR1 is DFQATT and CDR2 SNEGSKA (reference sequence). The CDR3 has 12 residues. DNA of the CDR3: TGCAGTGTTCCAGCGGGAGCCGCTGAGCAGTACTTC. Its translation is CSVPAGAAEQYF.

This clonotype was counted many times. The chain employs TRBV20-1 and TRBJ2-7, with 8 bases lining up with TRBD2. V lost 6 bases and J lost 0; bases outside the gene matches: 4. The CDR3 consists of 13 residues. Germline CDR1 DFQATT, CDR2 SNEGSKA (reference sequence). CDR3: CSARGGSSYEQYF. CDR3 nucleotide sequence: TGCAGTGCACGGGGGGGGTCCTCCTACGAGCAGTACTTC.

The rearrangement uses TRBV20-1 and TRBJ2-7; possibly TRBD2 for D (6 bases). The CDR3 contains 12 residues. V was pared by 5 bases and J by 7 bases, with 15 bases between. Germline CDR1 and CDR2: DFQATT and SNEGSKA (reference sequence). CDR3 loop: CSAPPGGQEQYF. The CDR3 coding sequence is TGCAGTGCTCCCCCCGGGGGTCAAGAGCAGTACTTC.

This clonotype is a singleton in its sample. V usage is TRBV6-1 and J usage is TRBJ2-1, with D tentatively TRBD1 (6 bases). The CDR3 covers 17 residues. V lost 7 bases to trimming and J lost 9 bases, with 28 bases between them. The germline CDR1 and CDR2 sequences are MNHNS and SASEGT. The CDR3 sequence is CASTGSDAGAAHTEQFF. As DNA, the CDR3 is TGTGCCAGCACCGGTTCGGATGCAGGGGCCGCGCACACTGAGCAGTTCTTC.

CDR3 sequence reads: CASSPIAGGPSDTQYF. CDR3 DNA sequence: TGTGCCAGCAGCCCAATAGCGGGAGGGCCATCTGATACGCAGTATTTT. The gene calls are TRBV7-2 and TRBJ2-3; 11 bases are shared with TRBD2. Per germline, CDR1 SGHTA and CDR2 FQGNSA. After removal of 5 bases from V and 6 bases from J, the junction contained 10 bases not matched to a gene. CDR3 length: 16 amino acids.

This chain joins TRBV5-1 and TRBJ2-1, with D perhaps TRBD1 or TRBD2 (5 bases each). The CDR3 consists of 15 residues. V lost 1 base and J lost 6, with 14 bases in between. The germline V gene encodes CDR1 SGHRS and CDR2 YFSETQ. DNA for the CDR3: TGCGCCAGCAGCTTGTTCGAGGGACGGAGCAATGAGCAGTTCTTC. It encodes CASSLFEGRSNEQFF.

The chain links TRBV27 to TRBJ1-1; possibly TRBD1 for D (5 bases). This CDR3 is built from 16 residues. The V and J ends lost 6 bases and 1 base respectively, with 18 bases between them. The germline CDR1 and CDR2 sequences are MNHEY and SMNVEV (reference sequence). CDR3 nucleotides: TGTGCCAGCAGCCCCTATCCCCCCACAGGGAACACTGAAGCTTTCTTT. It codes for CASSPYPPTGNTEAFF.

This clonotype was recorded at least ten times. V is TRBV29-1 and J is TRBJ2-3, with TRBD2 as a possible D gene (6 bases). Germline values: CDR1 SQVTM, CDR2 ANQGSEA. V was cut by 8 bases and J by 5 bases, with 11 bases left in between. CDR3 length equals 11 residues. The CDR3: CSSNGGDTQYF. The CDR3 region has the DNA TGCAGCTCAAACGGGGGAGATACGCAGTATTTT.

This clonotype was picked up many times. The V call is TRBV11-1, the J call TRBJ2-5; TRBD1 is a possible D gene (6 bases). V lost 5 bases, J lost 4 bases, and 17 bases lay in between. Germline loops: CDR1 SGHAT, CDR2 FQDESV (reference sequence). This CDR3 has 15 amino acids. CDR3 in DNA: TGTGCCAGCAGCCCACGGCAGGGGCAACGAGAGACCCAGTACTTC. This gives the protein CASSPRQGQRETQYF.

The rearrangement uses TRBV12-3 or TRBV12-4 and TRBJ2-3; 7 positions match TRBD2. V lost 6 bases, J lost 2 bases, and 11 bases stayed unmatched. This CDR3 is built from 16 residues. The CDR3 protein is CASSPGRGLPTDTQYF. The CDR3 DNA reads as TGTGCCAGCAGCCCGGGGAGGGGCCTCCCCACAGATACGCAGTATTTT.

V gene TRBV30 combines with J gene TRBJ2-1; D gene ambiguous. The J call may be mistaken, given a closer DNA end match to TRBJ2-7. The germline V gene encodes CDR1 GTSNPN and CDR2 SVGIG (reference sequence). The CDR3 runs to 17 residues. The chain's CDR3 is CAWMGASISSSYNEQYF. The CDR3 DNA sequence: TGTGCCTGGATGGGTGCATCGATATCGAGCTCCTACAATGAGCAGTACTTC.

The sample holds one count of this clonotype. The chain joins TRBV6-2 or TRBV6-3 to TRBJ2-1; D tentatively reads TRBD1 or TRBD2 (5 bases each). V lost 0 bases to trimming and J lost 6 bases, with 12 bases between them. This CDR3 has 15 residues. Germline lookup yields CDR1 MNHEY and CDR2 SVGEGT. The CDR3 sequence is CASSYSGDGGNEQFF. The CDR3 nucleotides are TGTGCCAGCAGTTACTCCGGAGATGGGGGCAATGAGCAGTTCTTC.

The table lists this clonotype with a few counts. The chain recombines TRBV12-3 or TRBV12-4 with TRBJ2-7; D call uncertain. CDR3 size: 13 residues. Trimming took 7 bases from V and 4 from J, leaving 14 bases between them. This CDR3 reads CASTPADSYEQYF. CDR3 coding DNA: TGTGCCAGCACACCGGCAGACTCATACGAGCAGTACTTC.

The V gene is TRBV21-1, the J gene TRBJ2-3; the DNA was not compared with TRBD2, the D call given in the table. TRBV21-1 is described as a pseudogene. The CDR3 has 17 residues. CDR3 protein: CASSKLRTSALTDTQYF. The CDR3 coding sequence is TGTGCCAGCAGCAAATTGAGGACTAGTGCCCTGACAGATACGCAGTATTTT.

This sequence joins TRBV12-3 or TRBV12-4 and TRBJ2-1; 7 nucleotides match TRBD1. V lost 7 bases and J lost 5; bases outside the gene matches: 11. The CDR3 totals 15 residues. In nucleotides, the CDR3 is TGTGCCAGCATGTTCGACAGGGCGGTGGACAATGAGCAGTTCTTC. Amino acids: CASMFDRAVDNEQFF.

The gene calls are TRBV10-3 and TRBJ2-1; D may be TRBD1 or TRBD2 (6 bases each). V was pared by 8 bases and J by 6 bases, with 17 bases between. From germline, CDR1 is ENHRY and CDR2 SYGVKD. This CDR3 is built from 14 residues. CDR3 nucleotides: TGTGCCATCCGGGGAGCCGGGGGCCGCAATGAGCAGTTCTTC. As protein: CAIRGAGGRNEQFF.

The gene calls are TRBV4-2 and TRBJ1-5, with D possibly being TRBD1 (5 bases). This CDR3 has 15 residues. Germline V gene sequence: CDR1 LGHNA, CDR2 YNFKEQ. V lost 0 bases, J lost 4 bases, and 10 bases lay in between. This CDR3 is CASSQDFGGNQPQHF. In nucleotides, the CDR3 is TGTGCCAGCAGCCAAGATTTCGGGGGAAATCAGCCCCAGCATTTT.

J is TRBJ2-6 and V is TRBV27; TRBD1 matches at 7 bases. The CDR3 is 14 amino acids. Germline V CDR1 and CDR2: MNHEY, SMNVEV (reference sequence). Trimming cost V 5 bases and J 9 bases; bases outside gene matches: 7. The CDR3 is CASSDTGVRNVLTF. The CDR3 region has the DNA TGTGCCAGCAGTGACACAGGGGTCCGCAACGTCCTGACTTTC.

A single count supports this clonotype. One end of the junction is discordant with germline, which a read error may explain. V and J are TRBV12-3 or TRBV12-4 and TRBJ2-3; D remains unclear. The CDR3 runs to 13 residues. Written as DNA, the CDR3 is TGTGCCAGCAGTTTAGTGAGGTGGGATATGCAGTATTTT. As protein: CASSLVRWDMQYF.